The clone carrying this TCR beta chain was detected a few times. Its target is unknown. This entry is derived from a study of response to subunit inactivated influenza vaccine. TCRdb analysed the RT-PCR reads with MiXCR anew, one entry per CDR3 protein. The data hold 650,000 to 850,000 distinct CDR3 sequences, with about 15% observed a single time. This CDR3 has 15 residues. V was clipped by 6 bases and J by 7 bases, with 19 bases between them. The germline V gene encodes CDR1 MNHNS and CDR2 SASEGT. Points from the study as a whole: Few additional T cells are recruited per seasonal influenza vaccination, authors suggested.

This rearrangement joins TRBV6-1 to TRBJ1-5, with D possibly TRBD1 on 5 matching bases. The sequences come from PBMCs from blood, collected about 14 days before vaccination. The origin of this receptor is a man aged 50 to 59 who received an inactivated influenza vaccine. This chain's CDR3 is CASSHTRGTGQPQHF. CDR3 sequence (DNA): TGTGCCAGCAGCCATACCCGAGGGACTGGGCAGCCCCAGCATTTT.